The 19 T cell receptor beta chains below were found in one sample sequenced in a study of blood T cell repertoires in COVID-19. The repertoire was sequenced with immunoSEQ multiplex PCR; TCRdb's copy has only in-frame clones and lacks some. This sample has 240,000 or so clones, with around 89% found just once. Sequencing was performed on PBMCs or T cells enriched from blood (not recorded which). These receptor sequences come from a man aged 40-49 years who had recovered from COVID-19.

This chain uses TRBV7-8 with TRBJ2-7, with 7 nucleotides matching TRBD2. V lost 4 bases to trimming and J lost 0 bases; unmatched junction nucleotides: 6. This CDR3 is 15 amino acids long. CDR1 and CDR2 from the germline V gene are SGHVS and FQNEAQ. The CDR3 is CASSYLAGRSYEQYF. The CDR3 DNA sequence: TGTGCCAGCAGCTACTTAGCGGGCCGCTCCTACGAGCAGTACTTC.

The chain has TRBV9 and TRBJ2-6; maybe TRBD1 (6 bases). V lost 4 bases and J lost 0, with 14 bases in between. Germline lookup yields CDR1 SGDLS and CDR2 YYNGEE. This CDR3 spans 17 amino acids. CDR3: CASSPGTPSSGANVLTF. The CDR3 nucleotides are TGTGCCAGCAGCCCCGGGACACCGAGCTCTGGGGCCAACGTCCTGACTTTC.

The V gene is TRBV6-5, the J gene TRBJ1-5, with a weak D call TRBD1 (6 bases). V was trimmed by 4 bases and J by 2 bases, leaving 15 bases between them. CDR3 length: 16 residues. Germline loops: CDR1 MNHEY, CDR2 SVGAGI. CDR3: CASSSDRQVGNQPQHF. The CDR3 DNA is TGTGCCAGCAGTTCCGACAGACAGGTCGGCAATCAGCCCCAGCATTTT.

CDR3 loop: CASSRGGLRNTEAFF. In DNA, the CDR3 is TGTGCCAGCAGCCGGGGGGGGCTCAGGAACACTGAAGCTTTCTTT. The gene calls are TRBV25-1 and TRBJ1-1; tentative D call: TRBD1 (6 bases). The length of the CDR3 is 15 residues. Per germline, CDR1 MGHDK and CDR2 SYGVNS. Between the trimmed V and J ends, which lost 6 bases and 1 base, there was a span of 15 bases.

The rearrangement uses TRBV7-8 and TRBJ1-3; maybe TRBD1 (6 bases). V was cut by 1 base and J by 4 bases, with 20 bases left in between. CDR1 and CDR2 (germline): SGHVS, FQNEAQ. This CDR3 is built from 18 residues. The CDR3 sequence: CASSLGGQPSTRGNTIYF. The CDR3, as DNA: TGTGCCAGCAGCTTAGGAGGACAGCCTAGTACTAGGGGAAACACCATATATTTT.

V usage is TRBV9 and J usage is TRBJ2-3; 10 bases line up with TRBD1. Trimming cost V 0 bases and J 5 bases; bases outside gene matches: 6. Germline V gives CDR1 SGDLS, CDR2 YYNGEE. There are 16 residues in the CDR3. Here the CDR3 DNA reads TGTGCCAGCAGCGTAGTGGGACAGGGGTTGGAAGATACGCAGTATTTT. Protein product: CASSVVGQGLEDTQYF. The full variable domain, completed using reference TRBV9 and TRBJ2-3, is DSGVTQTPKHLITATGQRVTLRCSPRSGDLSVYWYQQSLDQGLQFLIQYYNGEERAKGNILERFSAQQFPDLHSELNLSSLELGDSALYFCASSVVGQGLEDTQYFGPGTRLTVL.

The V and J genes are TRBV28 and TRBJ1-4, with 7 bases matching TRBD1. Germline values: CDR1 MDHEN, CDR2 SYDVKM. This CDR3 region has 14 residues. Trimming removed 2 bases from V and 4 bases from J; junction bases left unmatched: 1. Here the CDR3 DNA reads TGTGCCAGCAGTTTAAACAGGGGTAATGAAAAACTGTTTTTT. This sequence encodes CASSLNRGNEKLFF.

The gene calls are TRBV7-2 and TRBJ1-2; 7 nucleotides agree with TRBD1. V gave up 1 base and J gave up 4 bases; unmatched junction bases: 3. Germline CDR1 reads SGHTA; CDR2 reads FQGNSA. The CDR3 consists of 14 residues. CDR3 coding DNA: TGTGCCAGCAGCTTAGTACAGGGGACCTATGGCTACACCTTC. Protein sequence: CASSLVQGTYGYTF.

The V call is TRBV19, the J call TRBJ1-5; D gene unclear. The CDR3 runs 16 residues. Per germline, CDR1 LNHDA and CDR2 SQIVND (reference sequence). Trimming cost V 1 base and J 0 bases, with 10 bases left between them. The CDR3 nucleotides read TGTGCCAGTAGTATAGGGCCACCGTATAGCAATCAGCCCCAGCATTTT. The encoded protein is CASSIGPPYSNQPQHF.

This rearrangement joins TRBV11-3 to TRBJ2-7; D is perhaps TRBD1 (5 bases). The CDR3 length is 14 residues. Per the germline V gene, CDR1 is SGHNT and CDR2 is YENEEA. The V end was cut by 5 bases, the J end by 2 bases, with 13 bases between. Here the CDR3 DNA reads TGTGCCAGCAGCCCCCGCCAGGGCACCTACGAGCAGTACTTC. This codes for CASSPRQGTYEQYF.

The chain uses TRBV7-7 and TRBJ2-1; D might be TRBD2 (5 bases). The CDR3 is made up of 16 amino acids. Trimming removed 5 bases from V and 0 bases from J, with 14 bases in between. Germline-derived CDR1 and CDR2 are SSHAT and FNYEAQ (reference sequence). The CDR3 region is CASSIGAASSYNEQFF. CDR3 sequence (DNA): TGTGCCAGCAGCATAGGAGCGGCCAGCTCCTACAATGAGCAGTTCTTC.

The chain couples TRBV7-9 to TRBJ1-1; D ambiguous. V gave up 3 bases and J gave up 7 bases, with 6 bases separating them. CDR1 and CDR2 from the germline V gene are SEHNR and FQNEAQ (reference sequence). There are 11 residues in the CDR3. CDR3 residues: CASSLELEAFF. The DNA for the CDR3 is TGTGCCAGCAGCTTGGAGCTTGAAGCTTTCTTT.

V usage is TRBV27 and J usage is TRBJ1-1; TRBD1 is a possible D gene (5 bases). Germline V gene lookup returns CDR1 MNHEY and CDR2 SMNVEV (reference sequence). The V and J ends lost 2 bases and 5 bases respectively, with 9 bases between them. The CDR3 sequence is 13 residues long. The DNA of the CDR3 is TGTGCCAGCAGTTTAGGCAGGGCAACTGAAGCTTTCTTT. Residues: CASSLGRATEAFF.

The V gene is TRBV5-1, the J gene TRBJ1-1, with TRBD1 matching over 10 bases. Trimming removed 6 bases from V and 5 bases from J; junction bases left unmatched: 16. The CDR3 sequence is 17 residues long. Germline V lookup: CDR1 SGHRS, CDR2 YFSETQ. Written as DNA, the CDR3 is TGCGCCAGCATCCCTGGCGGGGTAGGACAGGGGGTGACTGAAGCTTTCTTT. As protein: CASIPGGVGQGVTEAFF.

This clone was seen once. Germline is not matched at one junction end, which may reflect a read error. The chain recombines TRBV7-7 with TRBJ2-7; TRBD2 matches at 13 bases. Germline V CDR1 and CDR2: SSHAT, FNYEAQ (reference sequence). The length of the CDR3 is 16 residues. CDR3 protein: CASSLAGLAGVDEQYF. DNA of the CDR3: TGTGCTAGCAGCTTAGCCGGACTAGCGGGGGTAGACGAGCAGTACTTC.

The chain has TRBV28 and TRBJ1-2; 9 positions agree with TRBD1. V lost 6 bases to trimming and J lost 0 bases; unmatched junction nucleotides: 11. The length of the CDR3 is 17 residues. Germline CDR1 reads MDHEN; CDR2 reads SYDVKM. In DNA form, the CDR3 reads TGTGCCAGCAGCACCCCCGGGACAGGGAGAGCTAACTATGGCTACACCTTC. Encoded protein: CASSTPGTGRANYGYTF.

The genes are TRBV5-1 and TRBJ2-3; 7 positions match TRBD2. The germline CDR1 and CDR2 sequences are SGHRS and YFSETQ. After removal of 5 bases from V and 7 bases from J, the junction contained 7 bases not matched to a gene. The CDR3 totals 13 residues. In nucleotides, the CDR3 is TGCGCCAGCAGTTGGGGCGGGGGAAATACGCAGTATTTT. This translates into CASSWGGGNTQYF.

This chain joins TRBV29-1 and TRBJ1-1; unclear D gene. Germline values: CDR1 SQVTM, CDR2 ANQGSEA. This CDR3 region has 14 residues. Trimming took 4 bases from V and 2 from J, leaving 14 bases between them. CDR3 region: CSVVGRNFNTEAFF. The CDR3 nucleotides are TGCAGCGTTGTTGGCAGAAATTTTAACACTGAAGCTTTCTTT.

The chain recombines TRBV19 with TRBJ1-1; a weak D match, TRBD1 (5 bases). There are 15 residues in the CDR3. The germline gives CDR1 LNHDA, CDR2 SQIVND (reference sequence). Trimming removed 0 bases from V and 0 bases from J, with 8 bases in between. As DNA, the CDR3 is TGTGCCAGTAGTATAGACGGGGGAATGAACACTGAAGCTTTCTTT. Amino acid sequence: CASSIDGGMNTEAFF. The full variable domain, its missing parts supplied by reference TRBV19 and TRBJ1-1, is DGGITQSPKYLFRKEGQNVTLSCEQNLNHDAMYWYRQDPGQGLRLIYYSQIVNDFQKGDIAEGYSVSREKKESFPLTVTSAQKNPTAFYLCASSIDGGMNTEAFFGQGTRLTVV.